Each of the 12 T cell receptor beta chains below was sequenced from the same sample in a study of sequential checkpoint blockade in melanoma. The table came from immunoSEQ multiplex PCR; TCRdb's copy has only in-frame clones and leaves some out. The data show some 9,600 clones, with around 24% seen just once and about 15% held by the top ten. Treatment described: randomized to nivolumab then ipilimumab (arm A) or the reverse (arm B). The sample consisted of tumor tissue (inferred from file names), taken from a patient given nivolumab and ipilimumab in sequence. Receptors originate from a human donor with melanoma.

The CDR3 nucleotides are TGTGCCAGTGGGCTCCCTCTAAACGAGCAGTACTTC. This gives the protein CASGLPLNEQYF. The J gene is TRBJ2-7, the V gene TRBV6-8; D uncertain. This CDR3 contains 12 residues. Between the trimmed V and J ends, which lost 9 bases and 5 bases, there was a span of 14 bases. Germline CDR1 is MNHGY and CDR2 is SAAAGT.

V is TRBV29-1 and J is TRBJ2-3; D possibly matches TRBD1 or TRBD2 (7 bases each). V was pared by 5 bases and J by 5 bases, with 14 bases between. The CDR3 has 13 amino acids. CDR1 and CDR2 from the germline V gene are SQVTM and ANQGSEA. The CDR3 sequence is CSVRGGGRDTQYF. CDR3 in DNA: TGCAGCGTTCGGGGAGGGGGCAGAGATACGCAGTATTTT.

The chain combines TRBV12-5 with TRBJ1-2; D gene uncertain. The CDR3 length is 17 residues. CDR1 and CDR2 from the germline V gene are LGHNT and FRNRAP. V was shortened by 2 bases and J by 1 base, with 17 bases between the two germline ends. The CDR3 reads CASGLNLGASLNYGYTF. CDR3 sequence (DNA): TGTGCTAGTGGTTTGAATCTGGGAGCTAGTCTTAACTATGGCTACACCTTC.

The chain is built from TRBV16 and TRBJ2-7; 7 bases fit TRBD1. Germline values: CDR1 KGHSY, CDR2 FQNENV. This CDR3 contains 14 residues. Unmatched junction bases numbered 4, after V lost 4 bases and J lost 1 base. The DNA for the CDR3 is TGTGCCAGCAGCCGACAGGGTGGGTCCTACGAGCAGTACTTC. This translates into CASSRQGGSYEQYF.

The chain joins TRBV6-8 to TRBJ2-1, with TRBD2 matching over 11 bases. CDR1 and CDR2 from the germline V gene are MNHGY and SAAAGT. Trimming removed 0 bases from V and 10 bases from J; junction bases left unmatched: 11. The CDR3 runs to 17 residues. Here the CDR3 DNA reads TGTGCCAGCAGTTACTCGATGAGTCTAGCGGGAGGCGGGGAGCAGTTCTTC. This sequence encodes CASSYSMSLAGGGEQFF.

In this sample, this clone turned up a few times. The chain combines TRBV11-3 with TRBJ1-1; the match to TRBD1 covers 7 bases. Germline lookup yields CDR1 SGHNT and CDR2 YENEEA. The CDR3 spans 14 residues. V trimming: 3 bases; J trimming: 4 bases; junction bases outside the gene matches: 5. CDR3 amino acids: CASSFGAGGTEAFF. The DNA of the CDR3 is TGTGCCAGCAGCTTCGGGGCAGGGGGCACTGAAGCTTTCTTT.

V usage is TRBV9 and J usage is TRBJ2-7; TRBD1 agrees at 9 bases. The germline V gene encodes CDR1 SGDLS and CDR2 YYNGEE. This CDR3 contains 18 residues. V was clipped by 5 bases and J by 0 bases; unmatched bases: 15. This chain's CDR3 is CASSEGTGGPPSSYEQYF. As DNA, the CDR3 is TGTGCCAGCAGTGAGGGTACAGGGGGCCCCCCGTCCTCCTACGAGCAGTACTTC.

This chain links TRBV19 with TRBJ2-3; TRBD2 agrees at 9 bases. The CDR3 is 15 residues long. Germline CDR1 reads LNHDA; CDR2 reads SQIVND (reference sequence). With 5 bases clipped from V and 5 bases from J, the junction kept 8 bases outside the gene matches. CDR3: CASSVYSGRGDTQYF. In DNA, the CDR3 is TGTGCCAGTAGTGTCTATAGCGGGAGAGGAGATACGCAGTATTTT.

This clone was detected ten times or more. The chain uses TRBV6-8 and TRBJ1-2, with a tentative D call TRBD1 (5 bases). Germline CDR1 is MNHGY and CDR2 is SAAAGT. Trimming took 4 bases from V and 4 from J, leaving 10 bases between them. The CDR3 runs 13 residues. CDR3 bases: TGTGCCAGCAGTTCGGGGCAGCCCTATGGCTACACCTTC. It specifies CASSSGQPYGYTF.

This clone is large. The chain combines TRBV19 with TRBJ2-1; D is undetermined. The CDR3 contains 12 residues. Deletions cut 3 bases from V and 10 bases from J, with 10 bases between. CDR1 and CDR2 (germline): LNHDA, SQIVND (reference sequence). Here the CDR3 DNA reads TGTGCCAGTAGTATTGGGTGGGAAGAGCAGTTCTTC. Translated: CASSIGWEEQFF.

The CDR3, as DNA: TGCGCCAGCAGTAACGCGGGACTAGCGGGGCCCACAGATACGCAGTATTTT. Its translation is CASSNAGLAGPTDTQYF. The V call is TRBV5-1, the J call TRBJ2-3; 13 bases align to TRBD2. Germline CDR1 SGHRS, CDR2 YFSETQ. V dropped 5 bases and J dropped 2; count of bases not matched to a gene: 8. This CDR3 has 17 amino acids.

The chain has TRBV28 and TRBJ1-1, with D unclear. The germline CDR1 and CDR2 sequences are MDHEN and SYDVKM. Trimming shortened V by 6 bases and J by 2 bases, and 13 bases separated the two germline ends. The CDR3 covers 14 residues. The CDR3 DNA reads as TGTGCCAGCAGCCGGCAGGCCCTTAACACTGAAGCTTTCTTT. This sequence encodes CASSRQALNTEAFF.